These T cell receptor beta chains were read from a single sample in a study of graft-versus-host responses after intestinal transplantation. For these TCRs, the target antigens are not known. This table comes from immunoSEQ multiplex PCR, and its TCRdb copy is limited to in-frame clones, with some not included. The sample lists about 92,000 clones, just over 90% occurring once. This sample comprised unstimulated CD8+ T cells sorted from spleen or lymph node cells, obtained before intestinal transplant. Receptors were obtained from a human donor who received an intestinal transplant. The CDR3 runs from the conserved cysteine through the conserved F or W. D genes are given only for firm matches. Clone size is shown for a subset of rows, as once, few, many or a class of expanded clone.

D gene,clone size,J gene,V gene,CDR3 DNA,CDR3 protein
.,.,TRBJ1-6,TRBV1,TGCACCAGCAGCCAAGACGGAGGGAAAGATAATTCACCCCTCCACTTT,CTSSQDGGKDNSPLHF
TRBD1,.,TRBJ2-7,TRBV6-5,TGTGCCAGCAGTTACGGGACAGGGGGGTACGAGCAGTACTTC,CASSYGTGGYEQYF
.,.,TRBJ2-5,TRBV13,TGTGCCAGCAGCTTAGAAACAGAGAAAGAGACCCAGTACTTC,CASSLETEKETQYF
.,.,TRBJ2-3,TRBV2,TGTGCCAGCAGTGAGTGGGCTAGTGACACAGATACGCAGTATTTT,CASSEWASDTDTQYF
TRBD1,.,TRBJ2-7,TRBV18,TGTGCCAGCTCACCGACGACAAATACAGGGGACGGCTACGAGCAGTACTTC,CASSPTTNTGDGYEQYF
.,.,TRBJ2-3,TRBV7-9,TGTGCCAGCAGCTCCCGGGACCCTTTTATCCCAGATACGCAGTATTTT,CASSSRDPFIPDTQYF
.,.,TRBJ2-7,TRBV14,TGTGCCAGCAGCCAAGAAACATTCTACGAGCAGTACTTC,CASSQETFYEQYF
.,.,TRBJ2-7,TRBV6-4,TGTGCCAGCAGTGAAGGGGACACCTCCTACGAGCAGTACTTC,CASSEGDTSYEQYF
.,.,TRBJ2-2,TRBV10-1,TGCGCCAGCAACGAGGCGGGCGGGGAGCTGTTTTTT,CASNEAGGELFF
.,.,TRBJ2-5,TRBV4-1,TGCGCCAGCAGCCTAGACCCTCCGGGACGGAAAGAGACCCAGTACTTC,CASSLDPPGRKETQYF
.,.,TRBJ2-3,TRBV7-3,TGTGCCAGCAGCTTACCCCCTGATACGCAGTATTTT,CASSLPPDTQYF
TRBD2,once,TRBJ2-3,TRBV7-2,TGTGCCAGCAGCATTTCCATAGCGGGGGTCACAGATACGCAGTATTTT,CASSISIAGVTDTQYF
.,.,TRBJ1-3,TRBV5-1,TGCGCCAGCAGTGGGCAGAGTGGAAACACCATATATTTT,CASSGQSGNTIYF
TRBD2,.,TRBJ2-1,TRBV7-9,TGTGCCAGCAGCTTTGTGGGGTCGACTAGCGGGACCTACAATGAGCAGTTCTTC,CASSFVGSTSGTYNEQFF
.,few,TRBJ2-7,TRBV6-5,TGTGCCAGCAGTTACTCGGACAGCTCCTACGAGCAGTACTTC,CASSYSDSSYEQYF